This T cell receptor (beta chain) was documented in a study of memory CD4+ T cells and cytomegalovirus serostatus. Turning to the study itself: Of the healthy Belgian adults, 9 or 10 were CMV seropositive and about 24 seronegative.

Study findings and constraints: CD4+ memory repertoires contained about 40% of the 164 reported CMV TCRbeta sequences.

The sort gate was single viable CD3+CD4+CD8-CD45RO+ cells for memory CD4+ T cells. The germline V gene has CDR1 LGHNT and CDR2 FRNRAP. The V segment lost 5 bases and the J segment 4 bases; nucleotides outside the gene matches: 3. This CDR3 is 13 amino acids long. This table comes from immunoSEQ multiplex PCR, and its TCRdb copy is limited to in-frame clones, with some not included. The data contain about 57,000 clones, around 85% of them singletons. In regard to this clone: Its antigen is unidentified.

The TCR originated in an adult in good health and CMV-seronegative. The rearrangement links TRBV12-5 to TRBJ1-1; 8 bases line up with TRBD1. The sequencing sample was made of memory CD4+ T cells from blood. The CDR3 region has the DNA TGTGCTAGTGGTCCACAGGGGGGCACTGAAGCTTTCTTT. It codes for CASGPQGGTEAFF. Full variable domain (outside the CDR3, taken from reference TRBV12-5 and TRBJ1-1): DARVTQTPRHKVTEMGQEVTMRCQPILGHNTVFWYRQTMMQGLELLAYFRNRAPLDDSGMPKDRFSAEMPDATLATLKIQPSEPRDSAVYFCASGPQGGTEAFFGQGTRLTVV.